Following are 20 T cell receptor beta chains from one sample sequenced in a study of T cells in Graves' hyperthyroidism and ophthalmopathy. Researchers amplified the TCR beta CDR3 regions from RNA transcripts. The study used the HTBI primer set for a first-round RT-PCR of the TCR CDR3. TCRdb recomputed calls from the multiplex PCR reads with MiXCR, one row per CDR3 protein. The sample shows under 300,000 distinct CDR3 sequences, approximately 16% of them seen only once. The sequenced sample consisted of blood. The source of these receptors is a woman between 45 and 60 years old with Graves' hyperthyroidism that later progressed to Graves' ophthalmopathy.

This clonotype has a handful of counts. The chain combines TRBV5-6 with TRBJ2-3, with D possibly TRBD2 on 6 matching bases. The CDR3 has 13 amino acids. The germline CDR1 and CDR2 sequences are SGHDT and YYEEEE. Trimming took off 2 bases at V and 5 bases at J, with 9 bases between the two ends. For the CDR3, the DNA is TGTGCCAGCAGCTTACGGGACTTAGATACGCAGTATTTT. Translating it yields CASSLRDLDTQYF. The variable domain in full, completed from reference TRBV5-6 and TRBJ2-3, reads DAGVTQSPTHLIKTRGQQVTLRCSPKSGHDTVSWYQQALGQGPQFIFQYYEEEERQRGNFPDRFSGHQFPNYSSELNVNALLLGDSALYLCASSLRDLDTQYFGPGTRLTVL.

This clonotype was seen at least ten times. The chain joins TRBV20-1 to TRBJ2-5; no clear D gene. Trimming pared 6 bases from V and 5 bases from J, leaving 7 bases between. This CDR3 spans 10 amino acids. CDR1 DFQATT and CDR2 SNEGSKA come from the germline V gene (reference sequence). The CDR3 sequence: CSANIETQYF. In nucleotides, the CDR3 is TGCAGTGCCAACATCGAGACCCAGTACTTC.

The chain carries TRBV30 and TRBJ2-1; D could derive from TRBD1 or TRBD2 (5 bases each). CDR1 and CDR2 (germline): GTSNPN, SVGIG (reference sequence). This CDR3 is 15 amino acids long. Trimming pared 4 bases from V and 4 bases from J, leaving 17 bases between. CDR3 region: CAWMPDPGPYNEQFF. The DNA of the CDR3 is TGTGCCTGGATGCCCGATCCGGGGCCGTACAATGAGCAGTTCTTC.

The genes are TRBV27 and TRBJ2-5; the D gene could be TRBD1 or TRBD2 (7 bases each). Looked up from germline, CDR1 is MNHEY and CDR2 is SMNVEV (reference sequence). V lost 4 bases to trimming and J lost 5 bases, with 20 bases between them. CDR3 length: 16 residues. This CDR3 is CASSCLADRREETQYF. The CDR3 region has the DNA TGTGCCAGCAGTTGCCTAGCGGACAGGAGGGAGGAGACCCAGTACTTC.

This clonotype was recorded at least ten times. The rearrangement joins TRBV20-1 to TRBJ2-1; a weak D match, TRBD2 (6 bases). Looked up from germline, CDR1 is DFQATT and CDR2 is SNEGSKA (reference sequence). The V and J ends lost 5 bases and 0 bases respectively, with 17 bases between them. The CDR3 runs to 16 residues. The CDR3 loop is CSAPERTKSSYNEQFF. In DNA, the CDR3 is TGCAGTGCTCCTGAGAGGACTAAAAGCTCCTACAATGAGCAGTTCTTC.

In this sample, this clonotype turned up many times. This sequence joins TRBV28 and TRBJ1-2; TRBD1 matches 7 bases. The V segment lost 10 bases and the J segment 0 bases; nucleotides outside the gene matches: 5. The CDR3 loop spans 13 amino acids. Germline V CDR1 and CDR2: MDHEN, SYDVKM. The CDR3 nucleotides are TGTGCCACCCGGGACAGTACTAACTATGGCTACACCTTC. It is translated as CATRDSTNYGYTF.

This clonotype appeared many times. This rearrangement joins TRBV15 to TRBJ1-2; D remains ambiguous. Germline V gene data show CDR1 as LNHNV and CDR2 as YYDKDF (reference sequence). Between the trimmed V and J ends, which lost 5 bases and 3 bases, there was a span of 25 bases. This CDR3 is built from 18 residues. DNA for the CDR3: TGTGCCACCAGCCCGTTGGAACAAGGAACGAGCGCGCACTATGGCTACACCTTC. It specifies CATSPLEQGTSAHYGYTF.

There are many counts of this clonotype. The CDR3 region is CASSLLGQTIYNEQFF. The CDR3 coding sequence is TGTGCCAGCAGTTTATTAGGCCAGACAATATACAATGAGCAGTTCTTC. V gene TRBV28 combines with J gene TRBJ2-1; D ambiguous. The CDR3 sequence is 16 residues long. Germline V gene lookup returns CDR1 MDHEN and CDR2 SYDVKM. V lost 1 base and J 4 bases, leaving 14 bases between the germline ends.

This clonotype came up many times. The V gene is TRBV10-2, the J gene TRBJ1-1; D is ambiguous. V was trimmed by 2 bases and J by 1 base, leaving 11 bases between them. This CDR3 comprises 15 residues. Germline V CDR1 and CDR2: WSHSY, SAAADI. As DNA, the CDR3 is TGCGCCAGCAGTGAGAGGTTTTTGGGGAACACTGAAGCTTTCTTT. It encodes CASSERFLGNTEAFF.

The chain couples TRBV5-6 to TRBJ1-4; D gene uncertain. The CDR3 extends over 12 amino acids. Germline assignment: CDR1 SGHDT and CDR2 YYEEEE. V dropped 2 bases and J dropped 12 bases, with 11 bases sitting between them. In nucleotides, the CDR3 is TGTGCCAGCAGCTTTATGGCGGGTGAACTGTTTTTT. It specifies CASSFMAGELFF.

This clonotype was picked up many times. The chain recombines TRBV2 with TRBJ1-2; D gene unclear. V gave up 3 bases and J gave up 6 bases, with 11 bases separating them. The CDR3 covers 13 residues. From germline, CDR1 is SNHLY and CDR2 FYNNEI. This chain's CDR3 is CASSDSHEHGYTF. In DNA, the CDR3 is TGTGCCAGCAGTGACTCCCACGAACATGGCTACACCTTC. Full variable domain (outside the CDR3, taken from reference TRBV2 and TRBJ1-2): EPEVTQTPSHQVTQMGQEVILRCVPISNHLYFYWYRQILGQKVEFLVSFYNNEISEKSEIFDDQFSVERPDGSNFTLKIRSTKLEDSAMYFCASSDSHEHGYTFGSGTRLTVV.

The table lists this clonotype with many counts. The V gene is TRBV7-2, the J gene TRBJ1-2, with a possible D match to TRBD1 (6 bases). Trimming cost V 5 bases and J 8 bases, with 15 bases left between them. The CDR3 sequence is 13 residues long. Per germline, CDR1 SGHTA and CDR2 FQGNSA. Here the CDR3 reads CASSRRDTRGYTF. The CDR3 DNA reads TGTGCCAGCAGCCGACGGGACACTCGGGGCTACACCTTC.

Turning to this clonotype: A much larger clone is a single base away; this may be a read error. The conserved phenylalanine or tryptophan is not found at the CDR3 terminus, so this likely reflects a read error. The V gene is TRBV5-1, the J gene TRBJ1-2; 9 bases match TRBD1. CDR3 length: 15 residues. Unmatched junction bases numbered 9, after V lost 5 bases and J lost 4 bases. CDR1 and CDR2 from the germline V gene are SGHRS and YFSETQ. The DNA of the CDR3 is TGCGCCAGCAGACTGGGACAGGGCAATCTCTATGGCTACACCTCC. Its protein product is CASRLGQGNLYGYTS.

This clonotype was observed many times. This chain joins TRBV7-9 and TRBJ2-7; D unclear. Between the trimmed V and J ends, which lost 1 base and 2 bases, there was a span of 9 bases. Germline V CDR1 and CDR2: SEHNR, FQNEAQ (reference sequence). The CDR3 contains 14 residues. The CDR3 region is CASSLGQVPYEQYF. The CDR3, as DNA: TGTGCCAGCAGCTTAGGCCAGGTCCCCTACGAGCAGTACTTC.

This clonotype showed up many times. The J gene is TRBJ2-3, the V gene TRBV2; 8 bases map to TRBD1. V shed 2 bases and J 2 bases; nucleotides not matched to a gene: 9. The CDR3 contains 17 residues. Germline lookup yields CDR1 SNHLY and CDR2 FYNNEI. CDR3 residues: CASSEPRTGRSTDTQYF. DNA for the CDR3: TGTGCCAGCAGTGAACCCCGGACAGGGCGGTCCACAGATACGCAGTATTTT. The complete variable domain, with remaining parts taken from reference TRBV2 and TRBJ2-3, reads EPEVTQTPSHQVTQMGQEVILRCVPISNHLYFYWYRQILGQKVEFLVSFYNNEISEKSEIFDDQFSVERPDGSNFTLKIRSTKLEDSAMYFCASSEPRTGRSTDTQYFGPGTRLTVL.

This clonotype was detected ten times or more. V and J are TRBV3-1 and TRBJ2-2, with D possibly being TRBD2 (6 bases). Germline-derived CDR1 and CDR2 are LGHDT and YNNKEL (reference sequence). V lost 4 bases and J lost 5, with 20 bases in between. The CDR3 has 17 residues. The DNA for the CDR3 is TGTGCCAGCAGCCCCTGGAGAACGGGAGCAAGGACCGGGGAGCTGTTTTTT. Translation gives CASSPWRTGARTGELFF.

This clonotype has more than one count but fewer than ten. V and J are TRBV14 and TRBJ1-6; D may be TRBD1 (6 bases). Germline CDR1 and CDR2: SGHDN and FVKESK. Trimming shortened V by 4 bases and J by 0 bases, and 10 bases separated the two germline ends. The CDR3 contains 16 residues. The CDR3 nucleotides read TGTGCCAGCAGCCGCCAGACAGGCTCCTATAATTCACCCCTCCACTTT. Protein: CASSRQTGSYNSPLHF.

This chain joins TRBV28 and TRBJ1-4; D is undetermined. The V gene lost 1 base and the J gene lost 5 bases, with 11 bases spanning the gap. Germline values: CDR1 MDHEN, CDR2 SYDVKM. The CDR3 extends over 15 amino acids. This CDR3 reads CASSLYPALNEKLFF. The CDR3 nucleotides are TGTGCCAGCAGTTTATACCCCGCGCTGAATGAAAAACTGTTTTTT.

At least ten counts were recorded for this clonotype. The chain carries TRBV28 and TRBJ2-2; maybe TRBD2 (5 bases). The length of the CDR3 is 15 residues. The germline V and J ends were trimmed by 2 bases and 2 bases, with 9 bases remaining between them. Germline CDR1 MDHEN, CDR2 SYDVKM. CDR3 protein: CASSLAGPNTGELFF. Written as DNA, the CDR3 is TGTGCCAGCAGTTTAGCGGGCCCTAACACCGGGGAGCTGTTTTTT. The full variable domain, rest sourced from reference TRBV28 and TRBJ2-2, is DVKVTQSSRYLVKRTGEKVFLECVQDMDHENMFWYRQDPGLGLRLIYFSYDVKMKEKGDIPEGYSVSREKKERFSLILESASTNQTSMYLCASSLAGPNTGELFFGEGSRLTVL.

The sample holds many counts of this clonotype. The chain links TRBV2 to TRBJ1-5; D gene unclear. The CDR3 sequence is 19 residues long. The V gene's germline CDR1 is SNHLY and CDR2 FYNNEI. The V end lost 0 bases, the J end lost 0 bases, and 18 bases lay between the germline ends. This CDR3 reads CASSEALGGRTYSNQPQHF. CDR3 DNA sequence: TGTGCCAGCAGTGAAGCGCTCGGCGGAAGAACTTATAGCAATCAGCCCCAGCATTTT. Filled out from reference TRBV2 and TRBJ1-5, the complete variable domain reads EPEVTQTPSHQVTQMGQEVILRCVPISNHLYFYWYRQILGQKVEFLVSFYNNEISEKSEIFDDQFSVERPDGSNFTLKIRSTKLEDSAMYFCASSEALGGRTYSNQPQHFGDGTRLSIL.